The source of this T cell receptor beta chain is a study of naive and memory T cell subsets. Whole-study results and caveats: Far more TCRs reportedly came from tuberculin skin test site biopsies. Delayed type IV hypersensitivity infiltration was taken to explain higher tuberculin-site TCR counts.

The CDR3 runs to 14 residues. V gave up 6 bases and J gave up 2 bases, with 11 bases separating them. Of note for this clonotype: Its matching antigen is unknown.

Four PCR rounds used nested alpha and beta constant region primers plus the SP2 primer. TCRdb independently ran MiXCR on the UMI-ligation and nested PCR reads; one entry per CDR3 protein. The table records some 30,000 distinct CDR3 sequences, more than 6.5% of them present only once. Treatment indicated: skin biopsy from PPD injection site in Mantoux-positive individual. TCR cDNA received a 3' ligated oligonucleotide that carried a UMI. Cells were not sorted; total RNA input targeted roughly 1 to 1000 ng. The chain recombines TRBV12-3 or TRBV12-4 with TRBJ1-3; tentative D call: TRBD1 (6 bases). The sequencing used skin, collected from a tuberculin skin test site. The receptor's source is an adult in good health. CDR3 region: CASSHGQPGNTIYF. The DNA for the CDR3 is TGTGCCAGCAGCCACGGACAGCCTGGAAACACCATATATTTT.